This T cell receptor beta chain stems from a study of blood T cells in healthy people across ages. Points from the study as a whole: Possibly, changes in expanded clonotypes were confounded because donor CMV status was unknown.

With regard to this clonotype: Antigen unknown.

Every donor gave around 10 milliliters of peripheral blood. Sample-barcoded 5' priming and a J-beta primer mix drove a second PCR of about 6 to 12 cycles. TCRdb reprocessed the 5' RACE reads with MiXCR, giving one entry per CDR3 protein. Among about 1.5 million distinct CDR3 sequences listed, 35% to 45% were seen once. V was pared by 5 bases and J by 2 bases, with 12 bases between. The length of the CDR3 is 14 residues. The germline V gene has CDR1 MNHEY and CDR2 SVGEGT. The chain couples TRBV6-2 or TRBV6-3 to TRBJ1-2; perhaps TRBD1 as D (5 bases). The receptor was derived from a woman younger than 30 in good health. Material for sequencing was blood. The CDR3 DNA follows: TGTGCCAGCAGTGAGACAGCCCCAAACTATGGCTACACCTTC. Protein: CASSETAPNYGYTF.